Shown below are 28 T cell receptor beta chains from a single sample sequenced in a study of spatial heterogeneity in lung cancer (dated by TCRdb to about 2019). This specimen's time point label, per the study, means: sample taken at primary tumor resection. For TCR sequencing, whole RNA was extracted from tumor and nontumor lung tissue, or from cryopreserved PBMC samples, and no cell sorting was done. The library was prepared using 5' RACE. Sequencing was performed on a NextSeq 500. The public reads were reprocessed in TCRdb via fastp at Q25 and MiXCR, keeping in-frame beta chains. One record per CDR3 amino acid sequence lists the most common genes and DNA. The table for this sample lists some 52,000 distinct CDR3 sequences; around 7% of them were counted only once. Around 2.6% of the sample rests with the top ten. The material sequenced was PBMCs, taken at surgery. These receptors all come from a female donor with early-stage non-small cell lung cancer.

This clonotype was detected ten times or more. The chain carries TRBV28 and TRBJ2-1; 9 bases are shared with TRBD2. Germline loops: CDR1 MDHEN, CDR2 SYDVKM. Losses at the gene ends were 6 bases for V and 10 bases for J; bases not matched to a gene: 7. The CDR3 has 13 amino acids. CDR3 in DNA: TGTGCCAGCAGAATTAGCGGGGGCGCCGAGCAGTTCTTC. Translating gives CASRISGGAEQFF.

Ten or more counts support this clonotype. CDR3 nucleotide sequence: TGTGCCAGCAGCCCCCTCGGGGCCAACGTCCTGACTTTC. Its protein product is CASSPLGANVLTF. The chain carries TRBV7-3 and TRBJ2-6; no definite D call. There are 13 residues in the CDR3. V lost 5 bases and J lost 4, with 6 bases in between. Per the germline V gene, CDR1 is SGHTA and CDR2 is FQGTGA.

In this sample, this clonotype turned up many times. The V call is TRBV7-3, the J call TRBJ2-1; 8 bases line up with TRBD1. The V gene's germline CDR1 is SGHTA and CDR2 FQGTGA. With 5 bases clipped from V and 8 bases from J, the junction kept 11 bases outside the gene matches. CDR3 size: 15 residues. The CDR3: CASSKGTGRGDEQFF. CDR3 sequence (DNA): TGTGCCAGCAGCAAAGGGACAGGAAGAGGCGATGAGCAGTTCTTC.

This clonotype was detected ten times or more. The chain recombines TRBV5-5 with TRBJ1-1, with 7 bases matching TRBD1. From germline, CDR1 is SGHKS and CDR2 YYEKEE (reference sequence). The CDR3 contains 16 residues. The J segment lost 2 bases and the V segment lost 0 bases, leaving 7 bases of the junction unmatched. CDR3 loop: CASSLGLGTANTEAFF. CDR3 coding DNA: TGTGCCAGCAGCTTGGGTCTCGGGACAGCTAACACTGAAGCTTTCTTT.

This clonotype was observed at least ten times. V is TRBV7-3 and J is TRBJ1-1; no clear D gene. The CDR3 has 13 amino acids. The ends were cut back, 0 bases at V and 4 bases at J, with 6 bases in the middle. Germline lookup yields CDR1 SGHTA and CDR2 FQGTGA. CDR3 amino acids: CASSLTGRTEAFF. The CDR3 bases are TGTGCCAGCAGCTTAACAGGGCGCACTGAAGCTTTCTTT.

This clonotype has only a few counts. The gene calls are TRBV20-1 and TRBJ2-5; the D gene is possibly TRBD1 (6 bases). Trimming shortened V by 2 bases and J by 4 bases, and 14 bases separated the two germline ends. CDR1 DFQATT and CDR2 SNEGSKA come from the germline V gene (reference sequence). The length of the CDR3 is 14 residues. The CDR3: CSARRNRDTETQYF. In DNA, the CDR3 is TGCAGTGCTAGACGGAACCGGGACACAGAGACCCAGTACTTC.

This clonotype was detected ten times or more. This rearrangement joins TRBV6-4 to TRBJ2-7; D perhaps matches TRBD1 (6 bases). This CDR3 has 14 amino acids. The ends were cut back, 7 bases at V and 4 bases at J, with 17 bases in the middle. The V gene's germline CDR1 is MRHNA and CDR2 SNTAGT. The CDR3 nucleotides are TGTGCCAGCATTCGAAGGGGGACATTTTACGAGCAGTACTTC. This translates into CASIRRGTFYEQYF.

This clonotype was counted ten times or more. This chain links TRBV19 with TRBJ1-5; D remains ambiguous. Trimming took off 3 bases at V and 5 bases at J, with 8 bases between the two ends. The CDR3 runs 13 residues. In germline, CDR1 is LNHDA, CDR2 SQIVND (reference sequence). The CDR3 nucleotides are TGTGCCAGTAGTATCTCCGGACATCAGCCCCAGCATTTT. Its protein product is CASSISGHQPQHF.

This clonotype came up many times. This rearrangement joins TRBV7-2 to TRBJ1-4; 10 positions match TRBD1. The CDR3 is 16 amino acids. Germline assignment: CDR1 SGHTA and CDR2 FQGNSA. V lost 5 bases to trimming and J lost 5 bases; unmatched junction nucleotides: 8. In DNA form, the CDR3 reads TGTGCCAGCAGCGAGAAATCGGGACAGGGGAATGAAAAACTGTTTTTT. Encoded protein: CASSEKSGQGNEKLFF.

This clonotype was found many times. This rearrangement joins TRBV20-1 to TRBJ2-2, with D hard to call. With 3 bases removed from V and 5 bases from J, the gap between germline ends came to 16 bases. The length of the CDR3 is 15 residues. In germline, CDR1 is DFQATT, CDR2 SNEGSKA (reference sequence). CDR3 in DNA: TGCAGTGCTAGTAATTCCTTCAGAGGAACCGGGGAGCTGTTTTTT. It codes for CSASNSFRGTGELFF.

The chain carries TRBV5-1 and TRBJ2-7; D ambiguous. The CDR3 has 16 residues. From germline, CDR1 is SGHRS and CDR2 YFSETQ. Deletions cut 3 bases from V and 0 bases from J, with 16 bases between. CDR3: CASSSAQSGVSYEQYF. The DNA of the CDR3 is TGCGCCAGCAGCTCGGCCCAGTCTGGGGTCTCCTACGAGCAGTACTTC.

This clonotype turned up a few times. The chain carries TRBV3-1 and TRBJ2-6; D not resolved. Germline CDR1 LGHDT, CDR2 YNNKEL (reference sequence). Trimming stripped 9 bases from V and 4 bases from J, with 10 bases between. The CDR3 runs to 13 residues. This CDR3 is CASGSSGANVLTF. The CDR3 bases are TGTGCCAGTGGATCTTCCGGGGCCAACGTCCTGACTTTC.

This clonotype was found many times. V usage is TRBV5-1 and J usage is TRBJ1-1, with D perhaps TRBD1 (5 bases). The CDR3 totals 15 residues. V lost 5 bases and J lost 2, with 16 bases in between. Germline CDR1 and CDR2: SGHRS and YFSETQ. The CDR3 region has the DNA TGCGCCAGCAGGGTTGGAGCGACAGCCAACACTGAAGCTTTCTTT. This translates into CASRVGATANTEAFF.

This clonotype was recorded at least ten times. The chain uses TRBV5-1 and TRBJ2-2, with TRBD1 identical over 8 bases. The CDR3 loop spans 16 amino acids. Germline trimming cut 4 bases from V and 5 bases from J; bases unmatched to any gene: 10. In germline, CDR1 is SGHRS, CDR2 YFSETQ. CDR3 DNA sequence: TGCGCCAGCAGCCCATTGACAGGGGTCGAGACCGGGGAGCTGTTTTTT. This sequence encodes CASSPLTGVETGELFF.

This clonotype was detected only a few times. The chain recombines TRBV4-3 with TRBJ1-2; D perhaps matches TRBD1 (6 bases). The V end lost 3 bases, the J end lost 2 bases, and 13 bases lay between the germline ends. This CDR3 comprises 15 residues. Germline V gene sequence: CDR1 LGHNA, CDR2 YSLEER. The CDR3 protein is CASSQVTTGNYGYTF. CDR3 in DNA: TGCGCCAGCAGCCAGGTAACTACAGGGAACTATGGCTACACCTTC.

This clonotype was observed a few times. The chain employs TRBV30 and TRBJ1-3; D remains unclear. The germline V and J ends were trimmed by 0 bases and 4 bases, with 4 bases remaining between them. The germline V gene encodes CDR1 GTSNPN and CDR2 SVGIG (reference sequence). The length of the CDR3 is 12 residues. The CDR3 DNA is TGTGCCTGGAGTGTCGGCGGAAACACCATATATTTT. It yields the protein CAWSVGGNTIYF.

This clonotype was counted ten times or more. The chain has TRBV2 and TRBJ1-4, with no clear D. V lost 6 bases to trimming and J lost 7 bases, with 15 bases between them. The CDR3 is 14 residues long. Germline V gene sequence: CDR1 SNHLY, CDR2 FYNNEI. The CDR3 nucleotides are TGTGCCAGCAGCCCTAGGGTGAACCTTGAAAAACTGTTTTTT. Translated, it gives CASSPRVNLEKLFF.

The sample holds many counts of this clonotype. The chain is built from TRBV28 and TRBJ2-1; D not resolved. Trimming took 6 bases from V and 6 from J, leaving 12 bases between them. This CDR3 is 13 amino acids long. Per germline, CDR1 MDHEN and CDR2 SYDVKM. The CDR3 reads CASSSVVPNEQFF. The DNA of the CDR3 is TGTGCCAGCAGCTCGGTCGTCCCCAATGAGCAGTTCTTC. Together with reference TRBV28 and TRBJ2-1, the CDR3 gives the full variable domain: DVKVTQSSRYLVKRTGEKVFLECVQDMDHENMFWYRQDPGLGLRLIYFSYDVKMKEKGDIPEGYSVSREKKERFSLILESASTNQTSMYLCASSSVVPNEQFFGPGTRLTVL.

This clonotype has a count of ten or more. The V and J genes are TRBV29-1 and TRBJ2-2; possibly TRBD2 for D (5 bases). Germline CDR1 SQVTM, CDR2 ANQGSEA. The CDR3 length is 13 residues. The CDR3 bases are TGCAGTGGGCGGGCGGGGAACACCGGGGAGCTGTTTTTT. It is translated as CSGRAGNTGELFF.

This clonotype came up many times. The V call is TRBV11-2, the J call TRBJ2-6; possibly TRBD1 for D (5 bases). The CDR3 runs to 16 residues. The ends were cut back, 3 bases at V and 4 bases at J, with 13 bases in the middle. Germline lookup yields CDR1 SGHAT and CDR2 FQNNGV. CDR3 region: CASSFLVGAGANVLTF. The CDR3 DNA sequence: TGTGCCAGCAGCTTTTTAGTAGGGGCCGGGGCCAACGTCCTGACTTTC.

This clonotype was counted ten times or more. The rearrangement links TRBV5-6 to TRBJ1-2; D gene ambiguous. The germline V gene has CDR1 SGHDT and CDR2 YYEEEE. V was cut by 0 bases and J by 7 bases, with 10 bases left in between. There are 13 residues in the CDR3. DNA for the CDR3: TGTGCCAGCAGCTTGGGGGAATTCGGTGGCTACACCTTC. It translates to CASSLGEFGGYTF.

The sample holds many counts of this clonotype. V gene TRBV29-1 combines with J gene TRBJ2-5, with no clear D. CDR3 length: 12 amino acids. V was trimmed by 4 bases and J by 0 bases, leaving 6 bases between them. Germline-derived CDR1 and CDR2 are SQVTM and ANQGSEA. The CDR3, as DNA: TGCAGCGTTGGTCACTACCAAGAGACCCAGTACTTC. As protein: CSVGHYQETQYF.

The rearrangement joins TRBV29-1 to TRBJ2-7; no definite D call. The germline V and J ends were trimmed by 6 bases and 1 base, with 10 bases remaining between them. The CDR3 has 12 residues. Germline-derived CDR1 and CDR2 are SQVTM and ANQGSEA. The CDR3 DNA reads as TGCAGCGTCCTAAAGGATTCCTACGAGCAGTACTTC. Translation gives CSVLKDSYEQYF.

A word on this clonotype: This may stem from a read error, because a much larger clone lies one nucleotide away. The V and J genes are TRBV3-1 and TRBJ2-2, with unresolved D. The CDR3 loop spans 16 amino acids. CDR1 and CDR2 (germline): LGHDT, YNNKEL (reference sequence). Trimming cost V 2 bases and J 7 bases, with 17 bases left between them. The CDR3 protein is CASSQSLLTYIGELFF. The CDR3 coding sequence is TGTGCCAGCAGCCAATCCCTACTTACTTACATCGGGGAGCTGTTTTTT. The variable domain in full, completed from reference TRBV3-1 and TRBJ2-2, reads DTAVSQTPKYLVTQMGNDKSIKCEQNLGHDTMYWYKQDSKKFLKIMFSYNNKELIINETVPNRFSPKSPDKAHLNLHINSLELGDSAVYFCASSQSLLTYIGELFFGEGSRLTVL.

This clonotype was recorded a few times. The rearrangement uses TRBV7-2 and TRBJ2-2; a possible D gene is TRBD2 (6 bases). V lost 5 bases to trimming and J lost 8 bases, with 18 bases between them. Looked up from germline, CDR1 is SGHTA and CDR2 is FQGNSA. The CDR3 runs to 15 residues. The CDR3 sequence is CASSREGLWRGELFF. In DNA, the CDR3 is TGTGCCAGCAGCCGCGAGGGACTGTGGAGGGGGGAGCTGTTTTTT.

This clonotype was found many times. V gene TRBV3-1 combines with J gene TRBJ2-1; D unresolved. The CDR3 loop spans 16 amino acids. Trimming left V 4 bases short and J 0 bases short, with 13 bases between. Germline V CDR1 and CDR2: LGHDT, YNNKEL (reference sequence). The CDR3 DNA reads as TGTGCCAGCAGCCGGGCAAGGTTGAGCTCCTACAATGAGCAGTTCTTC. The encoded protein is CASSRARLSSYNEQFF.

This clonotype was seen repeatedly, ten times or more. The CDR3, as DNA: TGTGCCAGCAGCACAGGGCGTAACTATGGCTACACCTTC. Translating gives CASSTGRNYGYTF. The chain joins TRBV28 to TRBJ1-2; possible D gene TRBD1, 6 bases. The CDR3 is made up of 13 amino acids. Germline V gene lookup returns CDR1 MDHEN and CDR2 SYDVKM. Deletions cut 6 bases from V and 1 base from J, with 9 bases between.

Many counts were recorded for this clonotype. The genes are TRBV6-6 and TRBJ2-3; maybe TRBD2 (6 bases). V lost 2 bases and J lost 4, with 16 bases in between. The CDR3 sequence is 16 residues long. Germline values: CDR1 MNHNY, CDR2 SVGAGI (reference sequence). For the CDR3, the DNA is TGTGCCAGCAGTTACACCCGCCCGACTAGTGCAGATACGCAGTATTTT. It is translated as CASSYTRPTSADTQYF.